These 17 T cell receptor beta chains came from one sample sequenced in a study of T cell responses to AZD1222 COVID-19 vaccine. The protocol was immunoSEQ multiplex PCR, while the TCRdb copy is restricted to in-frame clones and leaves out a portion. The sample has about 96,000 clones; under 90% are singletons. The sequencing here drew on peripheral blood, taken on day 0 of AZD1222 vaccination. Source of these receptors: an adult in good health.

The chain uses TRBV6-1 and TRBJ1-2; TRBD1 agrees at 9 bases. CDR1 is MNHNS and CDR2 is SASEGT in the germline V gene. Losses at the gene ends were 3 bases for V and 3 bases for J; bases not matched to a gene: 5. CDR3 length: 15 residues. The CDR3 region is CASSELQGADYGYTF. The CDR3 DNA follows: TGTGCCAGCAGTGAGCTACAGGGGGCGGACTATGGCTACACCTTC.

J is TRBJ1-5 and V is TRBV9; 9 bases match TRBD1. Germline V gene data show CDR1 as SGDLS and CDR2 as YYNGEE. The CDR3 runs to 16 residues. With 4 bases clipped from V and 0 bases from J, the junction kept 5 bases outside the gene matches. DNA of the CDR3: TGTGCCAGCAGCTCGGGACAGGGAGGTAGCAATCAGCCCCAGCATTTT. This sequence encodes CASSSGQGGSNQPQHF.

CDR3 nucleotides: TGTGCCAGCAGCCCCGGGACTAGCGGAGGGAATGAGCAGTTCTTC. Its protein product is CASSPGTSGGNEQFF. The chain combines TRBV11-2 with TRBJ2-1, with TRBD2 identical over 11 bases. In germline, CDR1 is SGHAT, CDR2 FQNNGV. Trimming took 5 bases from V and 7 from J; bases not matched to a gene: 7. CDR3 size: 15 residues.

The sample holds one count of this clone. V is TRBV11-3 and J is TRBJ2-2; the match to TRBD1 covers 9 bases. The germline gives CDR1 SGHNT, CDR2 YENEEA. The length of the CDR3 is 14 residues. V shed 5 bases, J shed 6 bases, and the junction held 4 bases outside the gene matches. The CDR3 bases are TGTGCCAGCAGCGCTCGGACAGGGGCCGGGGAGCTGTTTTTT. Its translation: CASSARTGAGELFF.

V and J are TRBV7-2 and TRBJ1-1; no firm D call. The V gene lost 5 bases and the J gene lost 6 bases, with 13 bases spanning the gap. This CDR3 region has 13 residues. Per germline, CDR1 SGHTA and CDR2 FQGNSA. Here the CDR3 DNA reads TGTGCCAGCAGCACCATGCGGTCTTCTGAAGCTTTCTTT. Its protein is CASSTMRSSEAFF.

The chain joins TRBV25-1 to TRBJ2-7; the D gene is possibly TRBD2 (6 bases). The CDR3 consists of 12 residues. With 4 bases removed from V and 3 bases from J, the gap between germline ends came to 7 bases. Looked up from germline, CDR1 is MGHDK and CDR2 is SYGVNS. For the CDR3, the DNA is TGTGCCAGCAGTGTGGGAGGCTACGAGCAGTACTTC. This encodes CASSVGGYEQYF.

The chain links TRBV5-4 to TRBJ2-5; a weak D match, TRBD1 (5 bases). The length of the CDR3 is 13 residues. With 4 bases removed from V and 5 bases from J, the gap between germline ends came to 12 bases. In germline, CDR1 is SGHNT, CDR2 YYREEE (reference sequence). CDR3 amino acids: CASSQSSGETQYF. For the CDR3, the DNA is TGTGCCAGCAGCCAATCATCAGGGGAGACCCAGTACTTC.

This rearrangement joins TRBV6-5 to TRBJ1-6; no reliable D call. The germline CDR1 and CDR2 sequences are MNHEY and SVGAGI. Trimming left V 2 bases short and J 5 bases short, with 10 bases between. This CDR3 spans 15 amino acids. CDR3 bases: TGTGCCAGCAGTTACGGGCCAGGTAATAATTCACCCCTCCACTTT. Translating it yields CASSYGPGNNSPLHF.

The CDR3 loop is CASILGTAYSNQPQHF. The CDR3 bases are TGTGCCAGCATCCTAGGGACAGCGTATAGCAATCAGCCCCAGCATTTT. The chain uses TRBV28 and TRBJ1-5; 7 bases map to TRBD1. The CDR3 has 16 amino acids. Germline-derived CDR1 and CDR2 are MDHEN and SYDVKM. J gave up 0 bases and V 7 bases, and 9 bases lay outside the gene matches.

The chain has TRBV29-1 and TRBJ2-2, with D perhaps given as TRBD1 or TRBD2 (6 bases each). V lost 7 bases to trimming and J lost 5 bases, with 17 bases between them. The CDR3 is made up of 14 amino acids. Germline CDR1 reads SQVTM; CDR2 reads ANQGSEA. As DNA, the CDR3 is TGCAGCGGAAGGATAGGGGGGCAAACCGGGGAGCTGTTTTTT. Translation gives CSGRIGGQTGELFF.

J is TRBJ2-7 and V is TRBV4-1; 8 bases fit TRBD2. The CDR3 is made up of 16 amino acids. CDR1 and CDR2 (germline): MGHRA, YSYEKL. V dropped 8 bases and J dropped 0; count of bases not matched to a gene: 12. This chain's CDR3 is CASGYGRGESSYEQYF. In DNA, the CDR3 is TGCGCCAGCGGCTACGGGCGGGGGGAAAGCTCCTACGAGCAGTACTTC.

The CDR3 loop is CASSSGTSGRASDTQYF. The CDR3 bases are TGCGCCAGCAGCTCCGGGACTAGCGGGAGGGCCTCAGATACGCAGTATTTT. This chain joins TRBV5-1 and TRBJ2-3; TRBD2 matches 16 bases. J was trimmed by 4 bases and V by 3 bases; bases with no gene match: 5. Germline CDR1 SGHRS, CDR2 YFSETQ. CDR3 length equals 17 residues.

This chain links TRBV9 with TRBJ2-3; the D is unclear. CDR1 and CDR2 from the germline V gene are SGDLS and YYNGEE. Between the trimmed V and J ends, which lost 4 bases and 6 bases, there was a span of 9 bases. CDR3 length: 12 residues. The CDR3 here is CASSPTGDTQYF. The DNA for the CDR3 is TGTGCCAGCAGCCCTACCGGCGATACGCAGTATTTT. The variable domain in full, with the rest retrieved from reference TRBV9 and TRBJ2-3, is DSGVTQTPKHLITATGQRVTLRCSPRSGDLSVYWYQQSLDQGLQFLIQYYNGEERAKGNILERFSAQQFPDLHSELNLSSLELGDSALYFCASSPTGDTQYFGPGTRLTVL.

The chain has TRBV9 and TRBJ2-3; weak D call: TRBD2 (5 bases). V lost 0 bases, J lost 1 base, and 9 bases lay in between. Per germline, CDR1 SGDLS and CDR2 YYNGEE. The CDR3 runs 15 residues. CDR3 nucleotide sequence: TGTGCCAGCAGCGTAGCGGGAAGTGGCACAGATACGCAGTATTTT. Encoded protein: CASSVAGSGTDTQYF.

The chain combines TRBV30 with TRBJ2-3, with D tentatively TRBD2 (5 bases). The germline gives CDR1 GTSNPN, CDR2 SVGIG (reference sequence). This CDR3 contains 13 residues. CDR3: CALVGVGTDTQYF. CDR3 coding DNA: TGTGCATTAGTCGGGGTAGGCACAGATACGCAGTATTTT.

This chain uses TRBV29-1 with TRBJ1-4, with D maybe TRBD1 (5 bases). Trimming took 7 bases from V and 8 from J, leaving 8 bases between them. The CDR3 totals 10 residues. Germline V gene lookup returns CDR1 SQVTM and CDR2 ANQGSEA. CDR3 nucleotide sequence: TGCAGCGCCGGGGACGAAAAACTGTTTTTT. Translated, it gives CSAGDEKLFF. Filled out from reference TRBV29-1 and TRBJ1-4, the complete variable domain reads SAVISQKPSRDICQRGTSLTIQCQVDSQVTMMFWYRQQPGQSLTLIATANQGSEATYESGFVIDKFPISRPNLTFSTLTVSNMSPEDSSIYLCSAGDEKLFFGSGTQLSVL.

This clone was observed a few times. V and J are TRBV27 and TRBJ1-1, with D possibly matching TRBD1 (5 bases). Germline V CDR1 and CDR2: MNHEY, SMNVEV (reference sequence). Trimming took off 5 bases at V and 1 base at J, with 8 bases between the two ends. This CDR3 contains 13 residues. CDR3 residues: CASSPRGNTEAFF. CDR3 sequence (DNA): TGTGCCAGCAGTCCGAGGGGGAACACTGAAGCTTTCTTT.